A single sample gave rise to the 11 T cell receptor beta chains below, sequenced in a study of blood T cells in healthy people across ages. Then a second PCR, running roughly 7 to 11 cycles, was carried out with a sample-barcoded 5' primer and a J-beta primer mix. TCRdb analysed the 5' RACE reads with MiXCR anew, one entry per CDR3 protein. The data hold some 1 million distinct CDR3 sequences, with 35% to 55% observed a single time. The specimen sequenced was blood. The receptor set was obtained from a woman in her sixties in good health.

This rearrangement joins TRBV27 to TRBJ2-3; TRBD2 aligns across 9 bases. The germline gives CDR1 MNHEY, CDR2 SMNVEV (reference sequence). Trimming took 1 base from V and 6 from J; bases not matched to a gene: 8. The CDR3 has 16 residues. The CDR3 DNA is TGTGCCAGCAGTTTATGGGCGGGAGGGATTTCGGATACGCAGTATTTT. Translating gives CASSLWAGGISDTQYF.

This chain connects TRBV2 to TRBJ2-1; 7 nucleotides match TRBD2. This CDR3 is built from 12 residues. V was clipped by 6 bases and J by 8 bases; unmatched bases: 4. The germline V gene encodes CDR1 SNHLY and CDR2 FYNNEI. The CDR3 bases are TGTGCCAGCAGAGGACTAGTGTATGAGCAGTTCTTC. This translates into CASRGLVYEQFF.

This clonotype was recorded only once. Compared with germline, one end of the junction differs, possibly owing to a read error. This chain uses TRBV29-1 with TRBJ2-3, with a tentative D call TRBD1 (5 bases). This CDR3 has 11 residues. The germline V gene has CDR1 SQVTM and CDR2 ANQGSEA. This CDR3 reads CGVDSADTQYF. The CDR3 DNA reads TGCGGCGTAGACAGTGCAGATACGCAGTATTTT.

The chain is built from TRBV9 and TRBJ2-1; possibly TRBD1 for D (6 bases). This CDR3 contains 18 residues. Germline V lookup: CDR1 SGDLS, CDR2 YYNGEE. Trimming cost V 0 bases and J 2 bases, with 18 bases left between them. CDR3 in DNA: TGTGCCAGCAGCGTAGCCACCGGGACACGACATACCTACAATGAGCAGTTCTTC. The encoded protein is CASSVATGTRHTYNEQFF.

This clonotype was seen only a few times. The rearrangement joins TRBV21-1 to TRBJ1-5; TRBD1, the table's D call, was not compared with the DNA. TRBV21-1 is a pseudogene locus. This CDR3 comprises 13 residues. The CDR3 loop reads CASSTRPGQPQHF. The CDR3 DNA reads TGTGCCAGCAGCACCCGACCCGGCCAGCCCCAGCATTTT.

J is TRBJ2-3 and V is TRBV11-2, with D maybe TRBD2 (6 bases). This CDR3 has 15 amino acids. The germline V gene encodes CDR1 SGHAT and CDR2 FQNNGV. The V gene lost 0 bases and the J gene lost 5 bases, with 12 bases spanning the gap. CDR3 amino acids: CASSLDYGSGDTQYF. CDR3 DNA: TGTGCCAGCAGCTTAGATTACGGGAGCGGAGATACGCAGTATTTT.

The CDR3 DNA reads as TGCGCCAGCGGCGGGAGCTCCTACAATGAGCAGTTCTTC. This encodes CASGGSSYNEQFF. The chain carries TRBV4-1 and TRBJ2-1, with 7 bases fitting TRBD2. Germline V gives CDR1 MGHRA, CDR2 YSYEKL. The CDR3 has 13 residues. With V trimmed by 8 bases and J by 0 bases, 1 base remained unmatched.

This chain connects TRBV10-3 to TRBJ1-5; 8 bases align to TRBD1. After removal of 3 bases from V and 10 bases from J, the junction contained 8 bases not matched to a gene. The germline gives CDR1 ENHRY, CDR2 SYGVKD. The CDR3 length is 14 residues. The CDR3, as DNA: TGTGCCATCAGTGATCACGACAGGGGCCAACCCCAGCATTTT. Amino acids: CAISDHDRGQPQHF.

The rearrangement joins TRBV29-1 to TRBJ2-4; 8 bases fit TRBD2. Germline CDR1 and CDR2: SQVTM and ANQGSEA. CDR3 size: 15 residues. V lost 6 bases to trimming and J lost 9 bases; unmatched junction nucleotides: 16. The CDR3 sequence is CSVGGLAGPSAIQYF. CDR3 sequence (DNA): TGCAGCGTGGGGGGGCTAGCGGGCCCCTCAGCCATTCAGTACTTC.

This clonotype was observed a handful of times. V gene TRBV20-1 combines with J gene TRBJ2-5, with TRBD2 identical over 10 bases. CDR1 and CDR2 (germline): DFQATT, SNEGSKA (reference sequence). Losses at the gene ends were 6 bases for V and 3 bases for J; bases not matched to a gene: 10. This CDR3 is built from 15 residues. Here the CDR3 reads CSAPSASGREETQYF. CDR3 bases: TGCAGTGCCCCATCGGCTAGCGGGAGAGAAGAGACCCAGTACTTC.

The chain joins TRBV7-6 to TRBJ2-1; TRBD1 matches at 7 bases. The V gene's germline CDR1 is SGHVS and CDR2 FNYEAQ. With 1 base clipped from V and 6 bases from J, the junction kept 3 bases outside the gene matches. The CDR3 sequence is 14 residues long. CDR3 coding DNA: TGTGCCAGCAGCTTAGACCCAGGGGGCAATGAGCAGTTCTTC. This translates into CASSLDPGGNEQFF. Complete variable domain (other parts from reference TRBV7-6 and TRBJ2-1): GAGVSQSPRYKVTKRGQDVALRCDPISGHVSLYWYRQALGQGPEFLTYFNYEAQQDKSGLPNDRFSAERPEGSISTLTIQRTEQRDSAMYRCASSLDPGGNEQFFGPGTRLTVL.